Described below is a single TCR beta chain sequence and its context. This entry belongs to a study of blood T cell repertoires in COVID-19. TCRdb's table, derived via immunoSEQ multiplex PCR, lists solely in-frame clones and lacks some. The sample yields 150,000 to 200,000 clones, approximately 81% seen once. CDR1 and CDR2 (germline): SGHNT, YYREEE (reference sequence). This CDR3 spans 15 amino acids. V was cut by 0 bases and J by 8 bases, with 15 bases left in between. The sequenced sample consisted of peripheral blood. This clonotype was obtained from a woman aged 70-85 years with COVID-19, enrolled during active disease. The chain carries TRBV5-4 and TRBJ2-1, with D possibly being TRBD1 (8 bases). CDR3 sequence (DNA): TGTGCCAGCAGCTTGGAACAGGGGGGGGACCATGAGCAGTTCTTC. Translating it yields CASSLEQGGDHEQFF.